A selection of T cell receptor beta chains follows, all from one sample in a study of T cells in Graves' hyperthyroidism and ophthalmopathy. TCRdb analysed the multiplex PCR reads with MiXCR anew, one entry per CDR3 protein. The sample records nearly 750,000 distinct CDR3 sequences, 30% to 40% being singletons. Sequencing input: blood. These receptors came from a woman aged 40 to 50 with Graves' hyperthyroidism. The CDR3 runs from the conserved cysteine through the conserved F or W. A D gene is named only where the DNA matches it firmly. Clone size is stated in some rows and not others, as once, few, many or a class when expanded.

>.|TRBD1|TRBV7-2|TRBJ1-6
TGTGCCAGCAGCTATACCGGGACAGGGAAACCCCTCCACTTT
CASSYTGTGKPLHF
>few|.|TRBV11-2|TRBJ1-4
TGTACCAGCAGCTCAAACCCTGACAGACATAATGAAAAACTGTTTTTT
CTSSSNPDRHNEKLFF
>.|.|TRBV10-3|TRBJ1-2
TGTGCCAGCATGGGGGAGGTATCGAAAGGCTACACCTTC
CASMGEVSKGYTF
>.|TRBD2|TRBV7-9|TRBJ2-7
TGTGCCAGCAGCTTGGAGCGGGAGTCCTACGAGCAGTACTTC
CASSLERESYEQYF
>many|.|TRBV2|TRBJ1-1
TGTGCCAGCAGTGCGGACGGAAACACTGAAGCTTTCTTT
CASSADGNTEAFF
>many|TRBD2|TRBV2|TRBJ2-7
TGTGCCAGCACGACTAGCGGGAAACTCCCCTACGAGCAGTACTTC
CASTTSGKLPYEQYF
>.|TRBD1|TRBV7-2|TRBJ1-3
TGTGCCAGCAGCTTAGCCGACCTAAGACAGGGGGCCAGTGGAAGCACCATATATTTT
CASSLADLRQGASGSTIYF
>.|.|TRBV19|TRBJ1-5
TGTGCCAGTAGTATAGAGGGCCCCGGTGGCAATCAGCCCCAGCATTTT
CASSIEGPGGNQPQHF
>.|.|TRBV7-2|TRBJ1-1
TGTGCCAGCAGCTCCGACAGGCCCCCTAACACTGAAGCTTTCTTT
CASSSDRPPNTEAFF
>many|.|TRBV19|TRBJ1-1
TGTGCCAGTACGTCCGGGCGAACTGAAGCTTTCTTT
CASTSGRTEAFF
>few|.|TRBV7-9|TRBJ2-5
TGTGCCAGCCGTCTGGGGGGAGAGACCCAGTACTTC
CASRLGGETQYF
>many|TRBD1|TRBV29-1|TRBJ2-7
TGCAGCGTCTTCGCCGACAGGGGCGAGCAGTACTTC
CSVFADRGEQYF
>many|.|TRBV10-3|TRBJ2-5
TGTGCCATCACAGAAACTCCCCAAGAGACCCAGTACTTC
CAITETPQETQYF
>.|.|TRBV10-3|TRBJ1-3
TGTGCCATCAGTGCTGTGAACACCATATATTTT
CAISAVNTIYF
>few|.|TRBV6-5|TRBJ1-5
TGTGCCAACCCACCCGGGACCTCGGGGGACAATCAGCCCCAGCATTTT
CANPPGTSGDNQPQHF
>few|TRBD1|TRBV10-3|TRBJ1-4
TGTGCCATCAGCAGGGGGCTACAGGAAAAACTGTTTTTT
CAISRGLQEKLFF
>once|.|TRBV29-1|TRBJ1-5
TGCAGCCTCCGGGACGGATATCAGCCCCAGCATTTT
CSLRDGYQPQHF
>many|.|TRBV7-9|TRBJ1-4
TGTGCCAGCAGCCCCTCACGGGGTAATGAAAAACTGTTTTTT
CASSPSRGNEKLFF
>many|.|TRBV9|TRBJ1-5
TGTGCCAGCAGCGTAGTGAGCCAGCCTGATCAGCCCCAGCATTTT
CASSVVSQPDQPQHF
>.|.|TRBV6-4|TRBJ2-2
TGTGCCAGCAGTTGGGTAGTGAACACCGGGGAGCTGTTTTTT
CASSWVVNTGELFF
>.|.|TRBV4-3|TRBJ2-2
TGCGCCAGCAGCCAGGGAGTAATCACCGGGGAGCTGTTTTTT
CASSQGVITGELFF
>many|.|TRBV7-9|TRBJ1-1
TGTGCCAGCAGCCCCTTCGGGGGCAGAAACACTGAAGCTTTCTTT
CASSPFGGRNTEAFF
>many|.|TRBV7-2|TRBJ2-7
TGTGCCAGCTCCTCGGCCGCCGGCTACGAGCAGTACTTC
CASSSAAGYEQYF
>many|TRBD1|TRBV7-9|TRBJ1-2
TGTGCCAGCAGCTTTCCGGGACAGGACCCTAACTATGGCTACACCTTC
CASSFPGQDPNYGYTF
>.|.|TRBV10-2|TRBJ1-1
TGTGCCAGCAGTTACTCGGGGGGGCGCCTGGCTTTCTTT
CASSYSGGRLAFF
>many|TRBD1|TRBV2|TRBJ1-4
TGTGCCAGCAGTAGGACAGGGATCAGTGAAAAACTGTTTTTT
CASSRTGISEKLFF
>.|TRBD2|TRBV20-1|TRBJ2-7
TGCAGTGCTCGGGGAGGGGACTGGGCCCTCGAGCAGTACTTC
CSARGGDWALEQYF
>.|.|TRBV7-8|TRBJ1-4
TGTGCCAGCAGCTTGGGACTGCACAATGAAAAACTGTTTTTT
CASSLGLHNEKLFF
>many|.|TRBV9|TRBJ1-5
TGTGCCAGCAGCTGGCAGGGATCTTCTCGTCAGCCCCAGCATTTT
CASSWQGSSRQPQHF
>few|TRBD1|TRBV15|TRBJ1-5
TGTGCCACCAACAGGGGGGGGGGACAGCCCCAGCATTTT
CATNRGGGQPQHF
>many|TRBD1|TRBV14|TRBJ1-2
TGTGCCAGCAGCCAAGTTGGGACAGGGGGCTATGGTGGCTACACCTTC
CASSQVGTGGYGGYTF
>many|TRBD1|TRBV6-6|TRBJ1-1
TGTGCCAGCAAAAGGACAGGAAGTCCTGAAGCTTTCTTT
CASKRTGSPEAFF
>.|TRBD1|TRBV10-3|TRBJ2-3
TGTGCCATCAACCCAGGACAGGGGATCACAGATACGCAGTATTTT
CAINPGQGITDTQYF
>few|.|TRBV11-2|TRBJ1-1
TGTGCCAGCAGCTCCAACCGACGGCACACTGAAGCTTTCTTT
CASSSNRRHTEAFF
>.|.|TRBV7-9|TRBJ1-5
TGTGCCAGCAGCTTAGCCGTGGAAGGAGCTATAAACAATCAGCCCCAGCATTTT
CASSLAVEGAINNQPQHF
>.|TRBD1|TRBV10-3|TRBJ2-7
TGTGCCATCAAACAGGGGGCGAACGACTACGAGCAGTACTTC
CAIKQGANDYEQYF
>many|.|TRBV11-2|TRBJ1-2
TGTGCCAGCAGCTTAGTTTCCAGGGATGGAGGCTACACCTTC
CASSLVSRDGGYTF
>.|TRBD1|TRBV7-2|TRBJ1-1
TGTGCCAGCAGCTTACTTCCGGGACAGGGACACACTGAAGCTTTCTTT
CASSLLPGQGHTEAFF
>many|.|TRBV19|TRBJ1-5
TGTGCCACCACAGAGAGTATTGGCAATCAGCCCCAGCATTTT
CATTESIGNQPQHF
>many|.|TRBV10-3|TRBJ1-4
TGTGCCATCAGTGACCCTAACCGACGGGTGGCGAGTGAAAAACTGTTTTTT
CAISDPNRRVASEKLFF
>.|.|TRBV19|TRBJ1-3
TGTGCCAGTACCCCGGACAGAACTGGAAACACCATATATTTT
CASTPDRTGNTIYF
>.|.|TRBV7-3|TRBJ2-5
TGTGCCAGCAGCTTAATGGGGGGCGAAGGTCAGCCCCAGTACTTC
CASSLMGGEGQPQYF
>few|.|TRBV6-6|TRBJ1-5
TGTGCCAGCGGGCCTTTCAATCAGCCCCAGCATTTT
CASGPFNQPQHF
>few|.|TRBV9|TRBJ1-1
TGTGCCAGCAGCGAGGGCGGGGGGAACGCTGAAGCTTTCTTT
CASSEGGGNAEAFF
>.|TRBD1|TRBV6-2/TRBV6-3|TRBJ1-2
TGTGCCGGCAGTCGGACAGGACCCTATGGCTACACCTTC
CAGSRTGPYGYTF
>many|.|TRBV7-9|TRBJ2-7
TGTGCCAGCAGCTTAGCTCCGGGGAGGTTCTACGAGCAGTACTTC
CASSLAPGRFYEQYF
>many|.|TRBV20-1|TRBJ2-5
TGCAGTGCTAGAGATCCAGGGGGGTTACTTCACCATCGAGAGACCCAGTACTTC
CSARDPGGLLHHRETQYF
>.|.|TRBV20-1|TRBJ2-5
TGCAGTGCTATGGGGCGAATAGAGACCCAGTACTTC
CSAMGRIETQYF
>few|.|TRBV25-1|TRBJ2-2
TGTGCGACCAGGGGTACCGGGGAGCTGTTTTTT
CATRGTGELFF
>.|TRBD2|TRBV20-1|TRBJ2-1
TGCAGTGCTAGAGAAGCGGGAGATCAATACAATGAGCAGTTCTTC
CSAREAGDQYNEQFF
>.|.|TRBV10-3|TRBJ1-1
TGTGCCAGCAGTGTTGGACGGACTGAAGCTTTCTTT
CASSVGRTEAFF
>many|.|TRBV24-1|TRBJ1-5
TGTGCCACCAGTGAGTATAGCAATCAGCCCCAGCATTTT
CATSEYSNQPQHF
>.|.|TRBV7-8|TRBJ1-6
TGTGCCAGCAGCTTACCCGGGGCCCTGAATTCACCCCTCCACTTT
CASSLPGALNSPLHF